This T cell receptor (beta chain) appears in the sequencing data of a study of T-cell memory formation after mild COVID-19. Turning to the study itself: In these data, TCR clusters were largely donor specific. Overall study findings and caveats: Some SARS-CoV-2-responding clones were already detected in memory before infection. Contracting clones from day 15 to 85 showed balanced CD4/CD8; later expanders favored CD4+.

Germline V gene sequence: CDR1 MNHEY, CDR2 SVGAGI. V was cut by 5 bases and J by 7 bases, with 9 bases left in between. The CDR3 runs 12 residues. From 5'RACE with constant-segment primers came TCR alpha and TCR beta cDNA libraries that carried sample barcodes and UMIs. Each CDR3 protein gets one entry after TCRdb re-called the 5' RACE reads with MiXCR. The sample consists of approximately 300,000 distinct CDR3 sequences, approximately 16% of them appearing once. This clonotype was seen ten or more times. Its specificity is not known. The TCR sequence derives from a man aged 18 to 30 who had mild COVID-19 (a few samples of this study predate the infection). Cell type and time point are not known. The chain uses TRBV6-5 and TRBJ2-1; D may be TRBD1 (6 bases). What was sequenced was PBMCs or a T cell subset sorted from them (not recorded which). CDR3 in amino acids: CASSLQGNEQFF. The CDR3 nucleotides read TGTGCCAGCAGTCTTCAGGGGAATGAGCAGTTCTTC.